The 6 T cell receptor beta chains below come from one sample, sequenced in a study of blood T cell repertoires in COVID-19. TCRdb's table, derived via immunoSEQ multiplex PCR, lists solely in-frame clones and lacks some. The repertoire holds more than 75,000 clones, with about four fifths as singletons. Source material: peripheral blood. The receptor source for this set is a man in his sixties with acute or convalescent COVID-19.

The CDR3 loop is CASSYSRAEAFF. The CDR3 DNA sequence: TGTGCCAGCAGTTACAGCAGGGCTGAAGCTTTCTTT. This sequence joins TRBV2 and TRBJ1-1, with D possibly matching TRBD1 (5 bases). V was shortened by 5 bases and J by 6 bases, with 10 bases between the two germline ends. Germline loops: CDR1 SNHLY, CDR2 FYNNEI. The CDR3 has 12 amino acids. The whole variable domain, remainder taken from reference TRBV2 and TRBJ1-1, is EPEVTQTPSHQVTQMGQEVILRCVPISNHLYFYWYRQILGQKVEFLVSFYNNEISEKSEIFDDQFSVERPDGSNFTLKIRSTKLEDSAMYFCASSYSRAEAFFGQGTRLTVV.

V is TRBV20-1 and J is TRBJ2-7, with TRBD1 matching over 8 bases. Trimming took 5 bases from V and 6 from J; bases not matched to a gene: 3. Germline CDR1 and CDR2: DFQATT and SNEGSKA (reference sequence). This CDR3 is 11 amino acids long. CDR3 sequence: CSAGQGTEQYF. The CDR3 nucleotides are TGCAGTGCTGGACAGGGTACCGAGCAGTACTTC.

This clone was counted only a few times. One end of the junction varies from germline; a read error may be responsible. In DNA, the CDR3 is TGTGCCAGTAGTTCTCAGACTAATGAGCAGTTCTTC. It translates to CASSSQTNEQFF. V and J are TRBV6-2 or TRBV6-3 and TRBJ2-1; D call uncertain. The germline gives CDR1 MNHEY, CDR2 SVGEGT. The CDR3 has 12 amino acids.

This chain joins TRBV19 and TRBJ2-3; D might be TRBD2 (6 bases). The CDR3 has 14 residues. Trimming pared 3 bases from V and 4 bases from J, leaving 11 bases between. Germline lookup yields CDR1 LNHDA and CDR2 SQIVND (reference sequence). CDR3 nucleotide sequence: TGTGCCAGTAGTATCTCACGGGGGTCAGATACGCAGTATTTT. It specifies CASSISRGSDTQYF.

In its sample, this clone was seen a few times. The chain joins TRBV7-2 to TRBJ2-3; 8 bases line up with TRBD1. V gave up 6 bases and J gave up 4 bases; unmatched junction bases: 12. The CDR3 has 16 amino acids. Germline V gives CDR1 SGHTA, CDR2 FQGNSA. The CDR3 spells CASSYLGQGASDTQYF. The CDR3, as DNA: TGTGCCAGCAGTTACCTGGGGCAGGGGGCATCAGATACGCAGTATTTT.

The V gene is TRBV7-3, the J gene TRBJ1-1, with 7 bases aligning to TRBD1. This CDR3 contains 13 residues. Germline V gene lookup returns CDR1 SGHTA and CDR2 FQGTGA. Trimming took 6 bases from V and 6 from J; bases not matched to a gene: 7. The CDR3, as DNA: TGTGCCAGCAGATTTGGACAGGTCGCTGAAGCTTTCTTT. This encodes CASRFGQVAEAFF.